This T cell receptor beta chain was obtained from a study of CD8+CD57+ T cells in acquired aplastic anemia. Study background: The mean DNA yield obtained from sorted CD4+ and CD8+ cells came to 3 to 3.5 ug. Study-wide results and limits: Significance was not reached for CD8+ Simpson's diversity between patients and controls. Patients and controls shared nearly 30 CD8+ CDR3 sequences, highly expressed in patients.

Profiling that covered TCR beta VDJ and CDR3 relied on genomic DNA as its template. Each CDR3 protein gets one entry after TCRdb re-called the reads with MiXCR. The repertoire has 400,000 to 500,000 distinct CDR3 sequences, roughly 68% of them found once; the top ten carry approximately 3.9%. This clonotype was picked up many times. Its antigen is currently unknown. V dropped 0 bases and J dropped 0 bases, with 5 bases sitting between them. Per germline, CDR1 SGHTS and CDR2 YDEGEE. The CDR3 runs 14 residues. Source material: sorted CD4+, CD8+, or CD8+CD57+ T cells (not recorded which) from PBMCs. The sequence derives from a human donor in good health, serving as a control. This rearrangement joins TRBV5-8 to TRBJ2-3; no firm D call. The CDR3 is CASSLASSTDTQYF. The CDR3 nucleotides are TGTGCCAGCAGCTTGGCGTCCAGCACAGATACGCAGTATTTT.